The 8 T cell receptor beta chains in this list originate from one sample, sequenced in a study of T cells in Graves' hyperthyroidism and ophthalmopathy. Template material for amplifying TCR beta CDR3 regions consisted of RNA transcripts. In the first-round RT-PCR of the TCR CDR3, the HTBI primer set was used. TCRdb processed the multiplex PCR reads anew with MiXCR; each CDR3 protein has one entry. The profile shows fewer than 500,000 distinct CDR3 sequences, roughly 14% of them singletons. The source material was blood. The receptors come from a woman in her 30s with Graves' ophthalmopathy.

This clonotype appeared a few times. The chain employs TRBV10-3 and TRBJ2-2; D could derive from TRBD1 or TRBD2 (7 bases each). Trimming cost V 10 bases and J 2 bases, with 17 bases left between them. Germline V gene sequence: CDR1 ENHRY, CDR2 SYGVKD. The CDR3 loop spans 15 amino acids. CDR3 in amino acids: CATRGGTANTGELFF. CDR3 coding DNA: TGTGCCACCCGGGGAGGGACAGCTAACACCGGGGAGCTGTTTTTT.

As for this clonotype: At one boundary the junction diverges from the germline segment, which might be a read error. The V call is TRBV4-1, the J call TRBJ2-3; 8 nucleotides agree with TRBD2. The germline gives CDR1 MGHRA, CDR2 YSYEKL. The CDR3 totals 14 residues. The CDR3 region has the DNA TGCGCCGGCAGCCTCGGGAGGGGCCAAGATACGCAGTATTTT. Residues: CAGSLGRGQDTQYF.

The chain is built from TRBV20-1 and TRBJ2-7; 10 bases map to TRBD2. Germline CDR1 is DFQATT and CDR2 is SNEGSKA (reference sequence). CDR3 length equals 15 residues. V shed 3 bases, J shed 4 bases, and the junction held 9 bases outside the gene matches. This CDR3 reads CSASPAERGGYEQYF. For the CDR3, the DNA is TGCAGTGCTAGCCCCGCGGAGCGGGGGGGGTACGAGCAGTACTTC.

At least ten counts were recorded for this clonotype. V and J are TRBV6-6 and TRBJ2-7; no firm D call. V was shortened by 2 bases and J by 0 bases, with 8 bases between the two germline ends. The CDR3 spans 14 residues. The V gene's germline CDR1 is MNHNY and CDR2 SVGAGI (reference sequence). The CDR3 DNA is TGTGCCAGCAGTTACGGCATCGACTCCTACGAGCAGTACTTC. It yields the protein CASSYGIDSYEQYF.

At least ten counts were recorded for this clonotype. The V and J genes are TRBV6-5 and TRBJ1-5, with no clear D. The length of the CDR3 is 14 residues. Between the trimmed V and J ends, which lost 2 bases and 3 bases, there was a span of 8 bases. In germline, CDR1 is MNHEY, CDR2 SVGAGI. The CDR3 spells CASSYRSYNQPQHF. DNA of the CDR3: TGTGCCAGCAGTTACCGATCGTACAATCAGCCCCAGCATTTT.

This clonotype came up a few times. A read error is possible here, since a much larger clone lies one base away. The chain links TRBV6-2 or TRBV6-3 to TRBJ2-7; 7 bases are shared with TRBD2. Per germline, CDR1 MNHEY and CDR2 SVGEGT. This CDR3 has 15 residues. The CDR3 protein is CASSPIGGFNYGQYF. The CDR3 DNA follows: TGTGCCAGCAGTCCGATCGGGGGGTTTAACTACGGGCAGTACTTC.

This clonotype came up many times. The V gene is TRBV29-1, the J gene TRBJ2-3; a weak D match, TRBD1 (6 bases). The CDR3 sequence is 15 residues long. The germline CDR1 and CDR2 sequences are SQVTM and ANQGSEA. The V and J ends lost 6 bases and 5 bases respectively, with 21 bases between them. For the CDR3, the DNA is TGCAGCGTCATACCACAGGGTTTCCGCGGAGATACGCAGTATTTT. It is translated as CSVIPQGFRGDTQYF.

This clonotype was seen many times. The V and J genes are TRBV5-6 and TRBJ1-1; the D is unclear. V gave up 2 bases and J gave up 2 bases, with 10 bases separating them. Per the germline V gene, CDR1 is SGHDT and CDR2 is YYEEEE. The CDR3 totals 14 residues. This CDR3 reads CASSFGPTNTEAFF. The CDR3 DNA reads TGTGCCAGCAGCTTTGGTCCTACCAACACTGAAGCTTTCTTT.